The rows below give T cell receptor beta chains drawn from one sample of a study of blood T cell repertoires in COVID-19. Produced via immunoSEQ multiplex PCR; TCRdb's table is partial and in-frame only. Here the sample spans about 210,000 clones, around 86% being singletons. Sequencing was carried out using PBMCs or T cells enriched from blood (not recorded which). These receptor sequences come from a woman aged 40 to 50 in a cohort exposed to, infected with or recovered from COVID-19 (not recorded which). CDR3s include the opening cysteine and the closing phenylalanine or tryptophan. Each record gives: CDR3 DNA, CDR3 protein, D gene, clone size, V gene, J gene. The D gene is left open where the match is weak. Some rows mark clone size as missing; the rest say once, few, many or name a class of expanded clone.

CDR3 DNA: TGCGCCAGCAGCCAAGATTTCGGGGGGCCCGCTAACTATGGCTACACCTTC
CDR3 protein: CASSQDFGGPANYGYTF
D gene: NA
clone size: NA
V gene: TRBV4-3
J gene: TRBJ1-2

CDR3 DNA: TGTGCCAGCAGCCAAGTAAGCGGGGGGACCTACAATGAGCAGTTCTTC
CDR3 protein: CASSQVSGGTYNEQFF
D gene: TRBD2
clone size: NA
V gene: TRBV14
J gene: TRBJ2-1

CDR3 DNA: TGTGCCAGCAGCGTAGTTGAGGGCCTGGGGAATGAGCAGTTCTTC
CDR3 protein: CASSVVEGLGNEQFF
D gene: NA
clone size: NA
V gene: TRBV9
J gene: TRBJ2-1

CDR3 DNA: TGTGCCAGTAGTAATTCCGGACACCTCTACAATGAGCAGTTCTTC
CDR3 protein: CASSNSGHLYNEQFF
D gene: NA
clone size: NA
V gene: TRBV19
J gene: TRBJ2-1

CDR3 DNA: TGTGCCAGCAGCTACGGGACACTCGGAGTTAACGTGATTTTT
CDR3 protein: CASSYGTLGVNVIF
D gene: NA
clone size: once
V gene: TRBV5-6
J gene: TRBJ1-4

CDR3 DNA: TGTGCCAGCAGTCCCATAACTAGCGGGAGGAATGAGCAGTACTTC
CDR3 protein: CASSPITSGRNEQYF
D gene: TRBD2
clone size: NA
V gene: TRBV6-2/TRBV6-3
J gene: TRBJ2-7

CDR3 DNA: TGTGCCAGCAAACAGGTAATGAACACTGAAGCTTTCTTT
CDR3 protein: CASKQVMNTEAFF
D gene: NA
clone size: NA
V gene: TRBV12-3/TRBV12-4
J gene: TRBJ1-1

CDR3 DNA: TGTGCCAGCAGCCCCCGGACAGGCCCTAAGGTAGCTTTCTTT
CDR3 protein: CASSPRTGPKVAFF
D gene: TRBD1
clone size: NA
V gene: TRBV11-2
J gene: TRBJ1-1

CDR3 DNA: TGCGCCAGCAGCCACCAATCCCTCCGGGACAGCGACTCTGGAAACACCATATATTTT
CDR3 protein: CASSHQSLRDSDSGNTIYF
D gene: TRBD1
clone size: NA
V gene: TRBV4-1
J gene: TRBJ1-3

CDR3 DNA: TGTGCCAGCAGTTACTCGTCCGGGGGAGTCGGGACCCAGTACTTC
CDR3 protein: CASSYSSGGVGTQYF
D gene: NA
clone size: NA
V gene: TRBV6-2/TRBV6-3
J gene: TRBJ2-5

CDR3 DNA: TGTGCCAGCAGCTTAATACGGGGAACCTATGGCTACACCTTC
CDR3 protein: CASSLIRGTYGYTF
D gene: NA
clone size: NA
V gene: TRBV7-2
J gene: TRBJ1-2

CDR3 DNA: TGCGCCAGCAGCCAAGGACAGGGGGGGAATCAGCCCCAGCATTTT
CDR3 protein: CASSQGQGGNQPQHF
D gene: TRBD1
clone size: NA
V gene: TRBV4-1
J gene: TRBJ1-5

CDR3 DNA: TGTGCCAGCAGCCAAGAAGGCGGGAGGGCCCACAATGAGCAGTTCTTC
CDR3 protein: CASSQEGGRAHNEQFF
D gene: TRBD2
clone size: NA
V gene: TRBV4-2
J gene: TRBJ2-1

CDR3 DNA: TGTGCCAGCAGTGATTGGGGGACTCAAGAGACCCAGTACTTC
CDR3 protein: CASSDWGTQETQYF
D gene: NA
clone size: NA
V gene: TRBV25-1
J gene: TRBJ2-5